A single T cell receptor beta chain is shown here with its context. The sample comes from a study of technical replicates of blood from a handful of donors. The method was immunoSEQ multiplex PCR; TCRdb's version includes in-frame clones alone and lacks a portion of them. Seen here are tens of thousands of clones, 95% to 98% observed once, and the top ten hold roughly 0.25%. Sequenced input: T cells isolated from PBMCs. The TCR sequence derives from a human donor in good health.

The CDR3 loop is CASSIVGGTLEAFF. In nucleotides, the CDR3 is TGTGCCAGTAGTATCGTCGGAGGGACCCTTGAAGCTTTCTTT. The V gene is TRBV19, the J gene TRBJ1-1; maybe TRBD1 (5 bases). Germline lookup yields CDR1 LNHDA and CDR2 SQIVND (reference sequence). The CDR3 consists of 14 residues. The ends were cut back, 3 bases at V and 7 bases at J, with 15 bases in the middle.